This TCR beta chain was observed in a study of cytomegalovirus exposure and HLA in healthy donors. Study findings and constraints: An analysis was carried out at a later point. It showed that HLA-associated TCR beta chains were more clonally expanded than equally common non-associated chains.

In this sample, this clone turned up a few times. As yet, its antigen is unknown. The PCR had 60 Vbeta and 13 Jbeta primers. Profiling relied on immunoSEQ multiplex PCR, and the TCRdb table lists in-frame clones only, not all of them. The sample lists about 110,000 clones; approximately 11% were seen once. Germline V gives CDR1 SGHTS, CDR2 YDEGEE. The CDR3 is made up of 15 amino acids. Trimming cost V 5 bases and J 1 base, with 15 bases left between them. This clonotype originated in a middle-aged man in good health and CMV-seropositive. The sequencing sample was made of PBMCs. The chain has TRBV5-8 and TRBJ1-1; possibly TRBD1 for D (5 bases). The DNA of the CDR3 is TGTGCCAGCAGGCTGGGGGGAGGATGGAACACTGAAGCTTTCTTT. Amino acids: CASRLGGGWNTEAFF.